A single sample is the source of the 22 T cell receptor beta chains below, sequenced in a study of blood T cells in healthy people across ages. With a J-beta primer mix and a sample-barcoded 5' primer, a second PCR ran about 6 to 11 cycles. TCRdb re-analysed the 5' RACE reads in MiXCR, keeping a single row per CDR3 protein. The table includes about 930,000 distinct CDR3 sequences, 25% to 35% detected once. The sample was also reused in another study, on T cells of mothers and their children.

Sequenced material: blood. These receptors came from a woman in her thirties or forties in good health.

About this clonotype itself: Given a much more abundant clone one base away, this may be a read error. This rearrangement joins TRBV5-1 to TRBJ1-1; D not certain. CDR3 size: 16 residues. The V gene's germline CDR1 is SGHRS and CDR2 YFSETQ. The ends were cut back, 3 bases at V and 0 bases at J, with 15 bases in the middle. The CDR3 DNA reads TGCGCCAGCAGCTCGGACTCGGGAGCGATGAACACTGAAGCTTTCTTT. This gives the protein CASSSDSGAMNTEAFF.

This clonotype occurred many times. The V and J genes are TRBV28 and TRBJ1-5; the D is unclear. From germline, CDR1 is MDHEN and CDR2 SYDVKM. Trimming stripped 6 bases from V and 5 bases from J, with 17 bases between. The CDR3 is 15 amino acids. CDR3 protein: CASSPSRGIHQPQHF. For the CDR3, the DNA is TGTGCCAGCAGCCCCTCACGGGGAATACATCAGCCCCAGCATTTT. Full variable domain (missing parts from reference TRBV28 and TRBJ1-5): DVKVTQSSRYLVKRTGEKVFLECVQDMDHENMFWYRQDPGLGLRLIYFSYDVKMKEKGDIPEGYSVSREKKERFSLILESASTNQTSMYLCASSPSRGIHQPQHFGDGTRLSIL.

The V gene is TRBV5-1, the J gene TRBJ1-1; no clear D gene. CDR3 length: 12 residues. Trimming stripped 4 bases from V and 4 bases from J, with 8 bases between. Per the germline V gene, CDR1 is SGHRS and CDR2 is YFSETQ. In nucleotides, the CDR3 is TGCGCCAGCAGCGTGGGATGCACTGAAGCTTTCTTT. It yields the protein CASSVGCTEAFF.

About this clonotype: The junction departs from germline at one end; a sequencing error may be responsible. This chain joins TRBV27 and TRBJ2-1; 12 positions match TRBD2. Germline CDR1 MNHEY, CDR2 SMNVEV (reference sequence). There are 16 residues in the CDR3. The CDR3 region has the DNA TGTGCCACCACTAAACTGGGACTAGCGGGTAGTGGTGAGGAGTTCTTC. Translating gives CATTKLGLAGSGEEFF.

The V gene is TRBV2, the J gene TRBJ2-1, with 11 bases fitting TRBD1. The germline V gene encodes CDR1 SNHLY and CDR2 FYNNEI. Unmatched junction bases numbered 11, after V lost 8 bases and J lost 8 bases. The CDR3 sequence is 15 residues long. The CDR3 reads CASPTGQGAFDEQFF. CDR3 nucleotide sequence: TGTGCCAGCCCCACAGGACAGGGGGCGTTCGATGAGCAGTTCTTC.

About this clonotype: An end of the junction does not agree with germline; a read error may underlie this. The chain employs TRBV28 and TRBJ2-7; TRBD2 matches at 14 bases. The CDR3 loop spans 23 amino acids. Germline-derived CDR1 and CDR2 are MDHEN and SYDVKM. The CDR3 here is CVSSLNTGLGTSGGRTYTYEQYF. CDR3 coding DNA: TGTGTCAGCAGTTTGAACACGGGACTCGGGACTAGCGGGGGCCGGACTTATACCTACGAGCAGTACTTC.

The rearrangement uses TRBV2 and TRBJ2-7, with 7 nucleotides matching TRBD2. The J segment lost 5 bases and the V segment lost 1 base, leaving 8 bases of the junction unmatched. The CDR3 sequence is 15 residues long. Germline V gene lookup returns CDR1 SNHLY and CDR2 FYNNEI. CDR3 in amino acids: CASSEGLAEVHEQYF. Written as DNA, the CDR3 is TGTGCCAGCAGTGAAGGGCTAGCGGAGGTCCACGAGCAGTACTTC.

The V gene is TRBV12-3 or TRBV12-4, the J gene TRBJ2-7; 10 bases match TRBD1. V shed 6 bases and J 3 bases; nucleotides not matched to a gene: 8. The CDR3 spans 15 residues. As DNA, the CDR3 is TGTGCCAGCAGAGGGTCCGGGACAGGGGTCTACGAGCAGTACTTC. Translation: CASRGSGTGVYEQYF.

Of note for this clonotype: One junction end does not reproduce the germline sequence, and a read error may be involved. The chain joins TRBV7-9 to TRBJ1-2, with 8 bases aligning to TRBD1. The CDR3 runs to 15 residues. CDR1 is SEHNR, CDR2 FQNEAQ, per germline (reference sequence). CDR3 protein: CASSIQGAQSYGHTF. The CDR3 region has the DNA TGTGCCAGCAGCATCCAGGGGGCGCAGAGCTATGGCCACACCTTC.

V usage is TRBV20-1 and J usage is TRBJ1-2, with D perhaps TRBD1 (6 bases). There are 15 residues in the CDR3. V was trimmed by 0 bases and J by 6 bases, leaving 17 bases between them. Germline CDR1 reads DFQATT; CDR2 reads SNEGSKA (reference sequence). In DNA, the CDR3 is TGCAGTGCTAGAGATTGGGGGGGCAAGATGGATGGCTACACCTTC. Its protein product is CSARDWGGKMDGYTF.

This clonotype has a handful of counts. The genes are TRBV28 and TRBJ2-7; maybe TRBD1 (5 bases). Germline CDR1 and CDR2: MDHEN and SYDVKM. The length of the CDR3 is 17 residues. Trimming took off 3 bases at V and 2 bases at J, with 20 bases between the two ends. CDR3 amino acids: CASSFSQGMSPAYEQYF. In DNA, the CDR3 is TGTGCCAGCAGTTTTTCCCAGGGAATGAGTCCTGCCTACGAGCAGTACTTC.

This clonotype has just a few counts. The chain recombines TRBV20-1 with TRBJ2-6; D might be TRBD2 (6 bases). V was cut by 1 base and J by 2 bases, with 9 bases left in between. CDR3 length: 15 residues. Germline CDR1 DFQATT, CDR2 SNEGSKA (reference sequence). CDR3 protein: CSARVSGAGANVLTF. As DNA, the CDR3 is TGCAGTGCTAGAGTCTCGGGGGCTGGGGCCAACGTCCTGACTTTC.

This clonotype was detected only a few times. J is TRBJ2-7 and V is TRBV5-1; perhaps TRBD2 as D (6 bases). The germline CDR1 and CDR2 sequences are SGHRS and YFSETQ. The CDR3 extends over 16 amino acids. Trimming took off 2 bases at V and 5 bases at J, with 20 bases between the two ends. CDR3 sequence (DNA): TGCGCCAGCAGCTTAGGGTCGAGGAACCGGGGGAACGAGCAGTACTTC. Its protein product is CASSLGSRNRGNEQYF. Looking up the rest from reference TRBV5-1 and TRBJ2-7 gives the full variable domain: KAGVTQTPRYLIKTRGQQVTLSCSPISGHRSVSWYQQTPGQGLQFLFEYFSETQRNKGNFPGRFSGRQFSNSRSEMNVSTLELGDSALYLCASSLGSRNRGNEQYFGPGTRLTVT.

This clonotype was seen a handful of times. The V call is TRBV10-3, the J call TRBJ2-7; D is possibly TRBD1 or TRBD2 (6 bases each). Trimming took 10 bases from V and 0 from J, leaving 19 bases between them. The CDR3 covers 15 residues. Germline V gene sequence: CDR1 ENHRY, CDR2 SYGVKD. CDR3 in DNA: TGTGCCACGGGTGAGGGGGGCCTCAACTCCTACGAGCAGTACTTC. It encodes CATGEGGLNSYEQYF.

The table lists this clonotype with a few counts. This chain connects TRBV2 to TRBJ2-2; D might be TRBD2 (5 bases). Trimming cost V 7 bases and J 5 bases, with 14 bases left between them. Per the germline V gene, CDR1 is SNHLY and CDR2 is FYNNEI. The CDR3 extends over 14 amino acids. The CDR3 is CASKEDIWTGELFF. In nucleotides, the CDR3 is TGTGCCAGCAAGGAGGATATTTGGACCGGGGAGCTGTTTTTT.

This clonotype was observed at least ten times. Since a much larger clone is just one base distant, this may be a read error. The V call is TRBV6-5, the J call TRBJ2-7; 11 bases align to TRBD2. V was clipped by 6 bases and J by 7 bases; unmatched bases: 11. CDR3 length: 15 amino acids. CDR1 is MNHEY, CDR2 SVGAGI, per germline. The CDR3 DNA reads as TGTGCCAGCAGCACTAGCGGGGGACCCAACAATGAGCAGTACTTC. Residues: CASSTSGGPNNEQYF.

Ten or more counts support this clonotype. The chain has TRBV5-1 and TRBJ2-6, with D perhaps TRBD1 (5 bases). Trimming cost V 3 bases and J 3 bases, with 7 bases left between them. This CDR3 is 14 amino acids long. Germline values: CDR1 SGHRS, CDR2 YFSETQ. CDR3 in amino acids: CASSWGYGANVLTF. The CDR3 nucleotides are TGCGCCAGCAGCTGGGGCTATGGGGCCAACGTCCTGACTTTC.

This clonotype showed up many times. This chain connects TRBV6-1 to TRBJ2-6, with D perhaps TRBD1 (5 bases). Germline V gene sequence: CDR1 MNHNS, CDR2 SASEGT. Trimming cost V 0 bases and J 5 bases, with 17 bases left between them. The CDR3 sequence is 18 residues long. CDR3: CASSEAFQFQGWANVLTF. The CDR3 DNA is TGTGCCAGCAGTGAAGCATTTCAGTTTCAGGGTTGGGCCAACGTCCTGACTTTC.

This clonotype was seen at least ten times. The chain links TRBV20-1 to TRBJ1-2; D is unclear. The CDR3 spans 14 residues. Trimming removed 0 bases at V and 4 bases at J, with 12 bases between. Germline V gene lookup returns CDR1 DFQATT and CDR2 SNEGSKA (reference sequence). Here the CDR3 reads CSARDDKGIYGYTF. For the CDR3, the DNA is TGCAGTGCTAGAGATGACAAAGGGATCTATGGCTACACCTTC.

Ten or more counts support this clonotype. The chain combines TRBV28 with TRBJ2-1; D is unresolved. V lost 5 bases to trimming and J lost 0 bases, with 11 bases between them. The CDR3 spans 15 residues. From germline, CDR1 is MDHEN and CDR2 SYDVKM. CDR3 loop: CASSRSPSSYNEQFF. The CDR3 nucleotides are TGTGCCAGCAGTCGGTCTCCTAGCTCCTACAATGAGCAGTTCTTC.

This clonotype has a count of ten or more. CDR3 in DNA: TGCGCCAGGGATCGGAGGGAGAACACTGAAGCTTTCTTT. This sequence encodes CARDRRENTEAFF. The chain couples TRBV5-1 to TRBJ1-1; D is unresolved. Trimming stripped 8 bases from V and 1 base from J, with 12 bases between. The CDR3 length is 13 residues. CDR1 and CDR2 from the germline V gene are SGHRS and YFSETQ.

The chain links TRBV2 to TRBJ2-5; unclear D gene. V lost 5 bases and J 1 base, leaving 11 bases between the germline ends. CDR1 is SNHLY, CDR2 FYNNEI, per germline. This CDR3 has 14 amino acids. The CDR3 coding sequence is TGTGCCAGCAGTACCTACATGGTCCAAGAGACCCAGTACTTC. Translated: CASSTYMVQETQYF.